This T cell receptor (beta chain) is from a study of blood T cell repertoires in COVID-19. At the level of the study: Whether acute or convalescent, the COVID-19 samples came from the United States, Italy and Spain.

Original analysis: By means of reference gene primer amplification, nucleated cell counts were estimated. The data were produced by immunoSEQ multiplex PCR, yet TCRdb's version contains in-frame clones alone and is incomplete. V and J calls and clone size are given by that table; D and trimming were obtained from the DNA. Seen here are 150,000 to 200,000 clones, 70% to 90% observed once, and the top ten hold approximately 2.7%. This CDR3 region has 14 residues. The V and J ends lost 7 bases and 5 bases respectively, with 16 bases between them. In germline, CDR1 is MNHEY, CDR2 SMNVEV (reference sequence).

The sequence was obtained from a man aged 40-50 years with active or convalescent COVID-19. This chain connects TRBV27 to TRBJ2-3, with TRBD2 as a possible D gene (5 bases). Sequencing used peripheral blood. The CDR3 sequence is CASTPRLAGDTQYF. The CDR3 DNA follows: TGTGCCAGCACCCCCCGGCTAGCCGGAGATACGCAGTATTTT.